The 15 T cell receptor beta chains reported below all come from one sample, sequenced in a study of CD8 T cells in ankylosing spondylitis. General study points: Several highly homologous variants formed a TCR beta motif that appeared characteristic of ankylosing spondylitis blood.

Each CDR3 protein is one row after TCRdb ran MiXCR on the 5' RACE reads. The data show hundreds of thousands of distinct CDR3 sequences, about 16% seen once. No cognate antigen is known for these TCRs. Material for sequencing was blood, either unsorted or a sorted T cell fraction (not recorded which). These receptors were taken from a male donor with ankylosing spondylitis.

As to this clonotype: A junction end diverges from the germline sequence, so it may reflect a read error. The gene calls are TRBV13 and TRBJ1-6; D is undetermined. Germline assignment: CDR1 PRHDT and CDR2 FYEKMQ (reference sequence). The CDR3 runs to 15 residues. The CDR3 region has the DNA TGTGCCAGCGGCTTAGGGCCGGCGGGTCGTTCACCCCTCCACTTT. This encodes CASGLGPAGRSPLHF.

This clonotype has only a few counts. This chain uses TRBV2 with TRBJ1-6; unclear D gene. Germline V gene data show CDR1 as SNHLY and CDR2 as FYNNEI. V lost 8 bases, J lost 0 bases, and 14 bases lay in between. There are 16 residues in the CDR3. The CDR3 nucleotides are TGTGCCAGCTGGGCGTCAGCGAGCTCCTATAATTCACCCCTCCACTTT. This encodes CASWASASSYNSPLHF.

The chain employs TRBV27 and TRBJ2-1; 11 positions match TRBD2. Per the germline V gene, CDR1 is MNHEY and CDR2 is SMNVEV (reference sequence). V lost 5 bases and J lost 7; bases outside the gene matches: 7. This CDR3 region has 15 residues. The DNA of the CDR3 is TGTGCCAGCAGTACCTGGACTAGCGGGTCGAATGAGCAGTTCTTC. Translation gives CASSTWTSGSNEQFF.

The CDR3 bases are TGTGCCAGCAGCATTGGGCAGGGCATAATGTCCTACGAGCAGTACTTC. Translated, it gives CASSIGQGIMSYEQYF. This rearrangement joins TRBV5-6 to TRBJ2-7, with a weak D call TRBD1 (5 bases). Per the germline V gene, CDR1 is SGHDT and CDR2 is YYEEEE. Trimming removed 4 bases from V and 1 base from J, with 18 bases in between. The CDR3 spans 16 residues.

This rearrangement joins TRBV5-6 to TRBJ2-5, with D possibly matching TRBD2 (7 bases). Trimming left V 2 bases short and J 5 bases short, with 16 bases between. CDR3 length: 15 residues. CDR1 is SGHDT and CDR2 is YYEEEE in the germline V gene. The CDR3 is CASSFMGAGDETQYF. The CDR3 DNA is TGTGCCAGCAGCTTTATGGGGGCGGGAGATGAGACCCAGTACTTC.

This clonotype was seen a few times. The chain links TRBV4-1 to TRBJ2-7, with 12 nucleotides matching TRBD2. The CDR3 covers 16 residues. Germline lookup yields CDR1 MGHRA and CDR2 YSYEKL. The junction had 3 bases not matched to a gene; V was cut back by 1 base and J by 2 bases. The CDR3 sequence is CASSQARLAGAYEQYF. The CDR3 region has the DNA TGCGCCAGCAGCCAAGCTCGACTAGCGGGAGCCTACGAGCAGTACTTC.

This clonotype was observed at least ten times. V gene TRBV4-2 combines with J gene TRBJ2-7; 13 positions agree with TRBD2. Germline CDR1 and CDR2: LGHNA and YNFKEQ. After removal of 0 bases from V and 2 bases from J, the junction contained 7 bases not matched to a gene. This CDR3 has 18 amino acids. This CDR3 reads CASSQDPILAGGTYEQYF. In DNA form, the CDR3 reads TGTGCCAGCAGCCAAGATCCCATACTAGCGGGAGGGACCTACGAGCAGTACTTC.

This clonotype appeared many times. This sequence joins TRBV12-3 or TRBV12-4 and TRBJ1-1; D is ambiguous. V dropped 1 base and J dropped 1 base, with 4 bases sitting between them. The CDR3 spans 13 residues. CDR3 region: CASSLDTNTEAFF. The CDR3 nucleotides are TGTGCCAGCAGTTTAGACACGAACACTGAAGCTTTCTTT.

This clonotype was observed at least ten times. V usage is TRBV11-2 and J usage is TRBJ2-1, with D possibly matching TRBD1 (6 bases). This CDR3 spans 16 amino acids. V shed 5 bases and J shed 7 bases, with 21 bases lying between them. CDR1 and CDR2 (germline): SGHAT, FQNNGV. The CDR3 loop reads CASSLAGTSLGNEQFF. The CDR3 DNA is TGTGCCAGCAGCCTCGCTGGGACAAGTCTCGGAAATGAGCAGTTCTTC.

The V call is TRBV4-3, the J call TRBJ2-7; the match to TRBD2 covers 7 bases. CDR1 and CDR2 (germline): LGHNA, YSLEER. The V gene end was trimmed by 0 bases and the J gene end by 7 bases; junction bases not matched to a gene: 12. The length of the CDR3 is 16 residues. The CDR3 DNA reads TGCGCCAGCAGCCAAGATTTGGGGCGGGAGAGGGGTGAGCAGTACTTC. This translates into CASSQDLGRERGEQYF.

The CDR3 coding sequence is TGTGCCAGCAGCCCCATGGGACTAGCGGGAGTTCGGAATCCCTACGAGCAGTACTTC. Translation gives CASSPMGLAGVRNPYEQYF. This sequence joins TRBV11-2 and TRBJ2-7; TRBD2 matches at 14 bases. The CDR3 extends over 19 amino acids. V shed 5 bases and J 2 bases; nucleotides not matched to a gene: 14. Germline values: CDR1 SGHAT, CDR2 FQNNGV.

The table lists this clonotype with a few counts. The chain recombines TRBV20-1 with TRBJ2-1; D is possibly TRBD2 (5 bases). Germline lookup yields CDR1 DFQATT and CDR2 SNEGSKA (reference sequence). The CDR3 runs 15 residues. CDR3 sequence reads: CSAGSGRSSYNEQFF. For the CDR3, the DNA is TGCAGCGCAGGAAGCGGTCGAAGCTCCTACAATGAGCAGTTCTTC.

This clonotype was picked up a small number of times. The rearrangement links TRBV15 to TRBJ2-1; D is undetermined. The V and J ends lost 5 bases and 7 bases respectively, with 15 bases between them. Germline CDR1 is LNHNV and CDR2 is YYDKDF (reference sequence). The CDR3 is 14 residues long. The CDR3 region is CATSLGSDYNEQFF. The CDR3 coding sequence is TGTGCCACCAGCTTGGGATCAGATTATAATGAGCAGTTCTTC.

The chain has TRBV29-1 and TRBJ2-1; TRBD2 agrees at 12 bases. With 6 bases clipped from V and 6 bases from J, the junction kept 6 bases outside the gene matches. The CDR3 totals 14 residues. CDR1 is SQVTM, CDR2 ANQGSEA, per germline. In nucleotides, the CDR3 is TGCAGCGTCAACGGACTAGCGGGATCCAATGAGCAGTTCTTC. It yields the protein CSVNGLAGSNEQFF.

This clonotype was counted only a few times. The chain joins TRBV27 to TRBJ2-1; 11 bases line up with TRBD2. V lost 5 bases, J lost 3 bases, and 6 bases stayed unmatched. The CDR3 has 16 amino acids. Germline loops: CDR1 MNHEY, CDR2 SMNVEV (reference sequence). The CDR3 here is CASSPGLAGYYNEQFF. The DNA for the CDR3 is TGTGCCAGCAGTCCCGGACTAGCGGGCTACTACAATGAGCAGTTCTTC.